This TCR beta chain appears in the sequencing data of a study of cytomegalovirus exposure and HLA in healthy donors. Study-wide background: Among the approximately 370 donors who were genotyped, roughly 76% fell in the genetic ancestry cluster that is associated with self-reported Caucasian donors.

Trimming stripped 2 bases from V and 2 bases from J, with 9 bases between. The CDR3 loop spans 14 amino acids. The V gene's germline CDR1 is ENHRY and CDR2 SYGVKD. 13 Jbeta primers and 60 Vbeta primers were used for the PCR. The protocol was immunoSEQ multiplex PCR, while the TCRdb copy is restricted to in-frame clones and leaves out a portion. The sample has under 200,000 clones; 75% are singletons. The material sequenced was PBMCs. This TCR was recovered from a woman in her 50s in good health and CMV-seropositive. This chain joins TRBV10-3 and TRBJ2-5, with D tentatively TRBD1 (5 bases). This chain's CDR3 is CAISEDSVQETQYF. The CDR3 DNA reads TGTGCCATCAGTGAGGACAGCGTTCAAGAGACCCAGTACTTC.